The clone carrying this T cell receptor (beta chain) came up many times. Antigen unknown. Template switching with 5'RACE generated the TCR cDNA and added a universal primer site and UMIs. One entry per CDR3 protein, called by TCRdb with MiXCR from the 5' RACE reads. The table has about 150,000 distinct CDR3 sequences, roughly 6.7% seen once. This specimen belongs to a study of T cells after yellow fever vaccination. General study points: Peaking faster, on day 5 versus 15, the secondary response was nonetheless weaker. Researchers noted that a small share of clonotypes showed up in both CD4 and CD8 compartments. Subsequent to the booster, the majority of primary-vaccination clones reappeared (around 97% CD4, 70% to 90% CD8).

V lost 5 bases, J lost 6 bases, and 14 bases lay in between. The CDR3 is 13 amino acids. The germline V gene has CDR1 MNHEY and CDR2 SMNVEV (reference sequence). The sequence was obtained from a young man who received the YFV17D yellow fever vaccine. The chain carries TRBV27 and TRBJ2-7; D is unresolved. The sample consisted of CD4+ T cells sorted from PBMCs, taken 10 days after the yellow fever booster vaccination. CDR3 loop: CASSGRRYGEQYF. Here the CDR3 DNA reads TGTGCCAGCAGTGGCCGACGGTATGGCGAGCAGTACTTC.